This passage covers 27 T cell receptor beta chains from one sample sequenced in a study of blood T cell repertoires in COVID-19. Sequenced by immunoSEQ multiplex PCR; TCRdb stores in-frame clones only, minus some. The repertoire holds more than 400,000 clones, with 90% as singletons. Sequences were obtained from PBMCs or T cells enriched from blood (not recorded which). Receptors originate from a man aged 18-30 years who had recovered from COVID-19.

The count of this clone is one. The chain links TRBV29-1 to TRBJ1-2; the match to TRBD1 covers 8 bases. The CDR3 totals 15 residues. Germline lookup yields CDR1 SQVTM and CDR2 ANQGSEA. Trimming took 4 bases from V and 0 from J; bases not matched to a gene: 7. The CDR3 nucleotides are TGCAGCGTTGCAGGGGGCGCAAAGGCTAACTATGGCTACACCTTC. Translation gives CSVAGGAKANYGYTF.

The V call is TRBV11-2, the J call TRBJ2-7; 9 bases agree with TRBD1. V was pared by 4 bases and J by 0 bases, with 7 bases of the junction left unmatched. The germline V gene has CDR1 SGHAT and CDR2 FQNNGV. The CDR3 totals 16 residues. CDR3 residues: CASSSLPGQGSYEQYF. In nucleotides, the CDR3 is TGTGCCAGCAGCTCCCTCCCGGGACAGGGCTCCTACGAGCAGTACTTC. Using reference TRBV11-2 and TRBJ2-7 for the parts outside the CDR3, the full variable domain is EAGVAQSPRYKIIEKRQSVAFWCNPISGHATLYWYQQILGQGPKLLIQFQNNGVVDDSQLPKDRFSAERLKGVDSTLKIQPAKLEDSAVYLCASSSLPGQGSYEQYFGPGTRLTVT.

This chain connects TRBV2 to TRBJ2-2; D might be TRBD1 (6 bases). V was shortened by 7 bases and J by 1 base, with 7 bases between the two germline ends. This CDR3 is built from 13 residues. Germline V gene lookup returns CDR1 SNHLY and CDR2 FYNNEI. The chain's CDR3 is CASKGENTGELFF. In nucleotides, the CDR3 is TGTGCCAGCAAGGGGGAGAACACCGGGGAGCTGTTTTTT.

J is TRBJ2-2 and V is TRBV11-3, with TRBD1 identical over 9 bases. V dropped 5 bases and J dropped 2; count of bases not matched to a gene: 6. The CDR3 is 16 amino acids. Germline V lookup: CDR1 SGHNT, CDR2 YENEEA. The CDR3 nucleotides read TGTGCCAGCAGCCCGGGACAGGGTTTAAACACCGGGGAGCTGTTTTTT. Translation gives CASSPGQGLNTGELFF.

The chain links TRBV9 to TRBJ1-3, with D unclear. Looked up from germline, CDR1 is SGDLS and CDR2 is YYNGEE. CDR3 length equals 14 residues. V was clipped by 4 bases and J by 1 base, with 9 bases between them. CDR3 loop: CASSPGRSGNTIYF. The CDR3, as DNA: TGTGCCAGCAGCCCAGGAAGGTCTGGAAACACCATATATTTT.

The chain couples TRBV7-2 to TRBJ1-5; tentatively, D is TRBD1 (5 bases). This CDR3 spans 15 amino acids. V was cut by 3 bases and J by 4 bases, with 13 bases left in between. Germline values: CDR1 SGHTA, CDR2 FQGNSA. The CDR3 nucleotides are TGTGCCAGCAGCTTCAAATCAGGGCAGAATCAGCCCCAGCATTTT. Protein product: CASSFKSGQNQPQHF.

This chain uses TRBV3-1 (or the pseudogene TRBV3-2) with TRBJ2-3; 13 bases line up with TRBD2. V was pared by 4 bases and J by 6 bases, with 7 bases of the junction left unmatched. This CDR3 comprises 16 residues. CDR1 LGHDT and CDR2 YNNKEL come from the germline V gene (reference sequence). The CDR3 DNA sequence: TGTGCCAGCAGCCCGCCGGGACTAGCGGGGAAGGATACGCAGTATTTT. Protein: CASSPPGLAGKDTQYF.

This clone was seen once. V usage is TRBV3-1 (or the pseudogene TRBV3-2) and J usage is TRBJ2-5, with 11 bases aligning to TRBD1. Germline CDR1 and CDR2: LGHDT and YNNKEL (reference sequence). The CDR3 runs 15 residues. V was clipped by 4 bases and J by 3 bases; unmatched bases: 4. For the CDR3, the DNA is TGTGCCAGCAGCCTGGGACAGGGGGGGAAAGAGACCCAGTACTTC. This encodes CASSLGQGGKETQYF.

The V and J genes are TRBV19 and TRBJ1-6, with 7 bases aligning to TRBD1. The germline V gene has CDR1 LNHDA and CDR2 SQIVND (reference sequence). The CDR3 length is 13 residues. V lost 6 bases to trimming and J lost 8 bases; unmatched junction nucleotides: 4. The CDR3: CASRGTADSPLHF. The CDR3 region has the DNA TGTGCCAGTAGGGGGACAGCAGATTCACCCCTCCACTTT.

This chain joins TRBV15 and TRBJ2-3, with D tentatively TRBD1 (5 bases). V was pared by 4 bases and J by 4 bases, with 12 bases between. This CDR3 has 14 residues. Germline-derived CDR1 and CDR2 are LNHNV and YYDKDF (reference sequence). CDR3 DNA sequence: TGTGCCACCAGCAACACAGGATCCCCAGATACGCAGTATTTT. This translates into CATSNTGSPDTQYF.

The gene calls are TRBV19 and TRBJ1-1, with 7 nucleotides matching TRBD1. Losses at the gene ends were 5 bases for V and 0 bases for J; bases not matched to a gene: 6. The CDR3 runs 15 residues. Germline loops: CDR1 LNHDA, CDR2 SQIVND (reference sequence). The chain's CDR3 is CASSLTGDMNTEAFF. The CDR3 region has the DNA TGTGCCAGTAGTCTCACAGGGGACATGAACACTGAAGCTTTCTTT.

The chain combines TRBV18 with TRBJ1-1; D may be TRBD1 (5 bases). Looked up from germline, CDR1 is KGHSH and CDR2 is LQKENI. The CDR3 is 16 residues long. Trimming left V 0 bases short and J 5 bases short, with 16 bases between. The CDR3 DNA sequence: TGTGCCAGCTCACCACCGGGCCTAGGGGTTCGGACTGAAGCTTTCTTT. It is translated as CASSPPGLGVRTEAFF.

This clone was recorded at least ten times. This chain uses TRBV28 with TRBJ2-5, with 7 bases identical to TRBD2. This CDR3 spans 15 amino acids. Germline V gives CDR1 MDHEN, CDR2 SYDVKM. J was trimmed by 2 bases and V by 6 bases; bases with no gene match: 9. CDR3 DNA: TGTGCCAGCAGCCCCCCAGCGGGAATGCAAGAGACCCAGTACTTC. It encodes CASSPPAGMQETQYF.

The genes are TRBV9 and TRBJ1-6, with D perhaps matching TRBD1 (6 bases). The length of the CDR3 is 15 residues. The germline gives CDR1 SGDLS, CDR2 YYNGEE. Trimming took 0 bases from V and 3 from J, leaving 7 bases between them. This chain's CDR3 is CASSVEGVYNSPLHF. The CDR3 region has the DNA TGTGCCAGCAGCGTAGAGGGGGTCTATAATTCACCCCTCCACTTT. The full variable domain, in which reference TRBV9 and TRBJ1-6 provide the parts outside the CDR3, is DSGVTQTPKHLITATGQRVTLRCSPRSGDLSVYWYQQSLDQGLQFLIQYYNGEERAKGNILERFSAQQFPDLHSELNLSSLELGDSALYFCASSVEGVYNSPLHFGNGTRLTVT.

The chain uses TRBV5-1 and TRBJ1-1; D is unresolved. CDR1 and CDR2 (germline): SGHRS, YFSETQ. V was clipped by 2 bases and J by 5 bases, with 16 bases between them. The CDR3 sequence is 15 residues long. CDR3 nucleotide sequence: TGCGCCAGCAGCTTCTACGGCGGGCTGGAAACTGAAGCTTTCTTT. Translating it yields CASSFYGGLETEAFF.

V and J are TRBV6-5 and TRBJ1-6, with 8 positions matching TRBD1. There are 14 residues in the CDR3. Germline CDR1 and CDR2: MNHEY and SVGAGI. The trim removed 4 bases at V and 9 bases at J, leaving 5 bases unmatched. CDR3 in amino acids: CASSFTGGRSPLHF. In nucleotides, the CDR3 is TGTGCCAGCAGTTTTACAGGGGGTCGTTCACCCCTCCACTTT.

The chain joins TRBV11-2 to TRBJ2-2, with D unresolved. This CDR3 spans 15 amino acids. V shed 0 bases and J shed 2 bases, with 7 bases lying between them. Germline values: CDR1 SGHAT, CDR2 FQNNGV. DNA for the CDR3: TGTGCCAGCAGCTTAGAGGCCAGAAACACCGGGGAGCTGTTTTTT. Translating gives CASSLEARNTGELFF.

The genes are TRBV5-1 and TRBJ2-2; 9 bases map to TRBD2. This CDR3 is 17 amino acids long. V lost 0 bases, J lost 5 bases, and 8 bases stayed unmatched. Per germline, CDR1 SGHRS and CDR2 YFSETQ. For the CDR3, the DNA is TGCGCCAGCAGCTTGGGTGCGGGAGGGCCAAGAACCGGGGAGCTGTTTTTT. Translating it yields CASSLGAGGPRTGELFF.

The chain combines TRBV11-3 with TRBJ1-1, with unresolved D. Germline V gene data show CDR1 as SGHNT and CDR2 as YENEEA. CDR3 length equals 13 residues. V was shortened by 5 bases and J by 2 bases, with 9 bases between the two germline ends. The CDR3 bases are TGTGCCAGCAGCCTCAAGAGAAACACTGAAGCTTTCTTT. This translates into CASSLKRNTEAFF.

J is TRBJ1-3 and V is TRBV5-6; D is possibly TRBD1 (5 bases). Germline CDR1 SGHDT, CDR2 YYEEEE. Trimming removed 6 bases from V and 4 bases from J, with 11 bases in between. The CDR3 is 13 residues long. The CDR3 protein is CASNPRQGNTIYF. The CDR3 region has the DNA TGTGCCAGCAACCCCAGACAGGGAAACACCATATATTTT. Using reference TRBV5-6 and TRBJ1-3 for the parts outside the CDR3, the full variable domain is DAGVTQSPTHLIKTRGQQVTLRCSPKSGHDTVSWYQQALGQGPQFIFQYYEEEERQRGNFPDRFSGHQFPNYSSELNVNALLLGDSALYLCASNPRQGNTIYFGEGSWLTVV.

V gene TRBV24-1 combines with J gene TRBJ2-1; maybe TRBD2 (5 bases). The CDR3 runs to 16 residues. The germline gives CDR1 KGHDR, CDR2 SFDVKD. V lost 3 bases to trimming and J lost 5 bases, with 16 bases between them. The CDR3: CATSDPGNPSDNEQFF. DNA of the CDR3: TGTGCCACCAGTGATCCCGGGAACCCTTCGGACAATGAGCAGTTCTTC.

This clone was observed a few times. V is TRBV9 and J is TRBJ2-1; TRBD2 matches at 9 bases. The CDR3 runs 12 residues. The ends lost 7 bases at V and 10 bases at J; junction bases unmatched: 6. CDR1 is SGDLS and CDR2 is YYNGEE in the germline V gene. The chain's CDR3 is CASDLLAGEQFF. The CDR3 DNA reads TGTGCCAGCGATCTGCTAGCGGGAGAGCAGTTCTTC.

The chain couples TRBV11-2 to TRBJ2-1, with 8 nucleotides matching TRBD2. This CDR3 spans 15 amino acids. Germline CDR1 is SGHAT and CDR2 is FQNNGV. The V gene end was trimmed by 2 bases and the J gene end by 7 bases; junction bases not matched to a gene: 7. As DNA, the CDR3 is TGTGCCAGCAGCTTATCGGGCCAGCGGGGGAATGAGCAGTTCTTC. It codes for CASSLSGQRGNEQFF. Based on the CDR3 plus reference TRBV11-2 and TRBJ2-1, the full variable domain is EAGVAQSPRYKIIEKRQSVAFWCNPISGHATLYWYQQILGQGPKLLIQFQNNGVVDDSQLPKDRFSAERLKGVDSTLKIQPAKLEDSAVYLCASSLSGQRGNEQFFGPGTRLTVL.

This chain uses TRBV6-5 with TRBJ2-2, with TRBD2 identical over 11 bases. Trimming at V came to 6 bases and at J to 5 bases, leaving 5 bases not matched to a gene. This CDR3 region has 15 residues. CDR1 and CDR2 from the germline V gene are MNHEY and SVGAGI. The CDR3: CASSSGTSGTGELFF. CDR3 sequence (DNA): TGTGCCAGCAGCTCGGGGACTAGCGGAACCGGGGAGCTGTTTTTT.

A remark on this clone: The junction does not match germline at one end; this may be a read error. This chain links TRBV4-2 with TRBJ2-1; 13 bases fit TRBD2. This CDR3 is 18 amino acids long. Germline lookup yields CDR1 LGHNA and CDR2 YNFKEQ. The CDR3: CAGSYGLAGVNSYNEQFF. Here the CDR3 DNA reads TGTGCCGGCAGTTACGGACTAGCGGGAGTAAACTCCTACAATGAGCAGTTCTTC.

This chain connects TRBV19 to TRBJ1-3; D perhaps matches TRBD1 (6 bases). Germline assignment: CDR1 LNHDA and CDR2 SQIVND (reference sequence). V shed 8 bases and J shed 2 bases, with 22 bases lying between them. This CDR3 spans 17 amino acids. CDR3 DNA sequence: TGTGCCAGTCGGGGGGCCCGGACAGAAACTACTGGAAACACCATATATTTT. Translating it yields CASRGARTETTGNTIYF.

J is TRBJ2-3 and V is TRBV30; D possibly corresponds to TRBD2 (6 bases). The CDR3 spans 13 residues. The V gene's germline CDR1 is GTSNPN and CDR2 SVGIG (reference sequence). Trimming pared 0 bases from V and 6 bases from J, leaving 10 bases between. CDR3 in DNA: TGTGCCTGGAGTGTAGCTAGCGCCGATACGCAGTATTTT. Amino acids: CAWSVASADTQYF.